The source of this T cell receptor beta chain is a study of blood T cell repertoires in COVID-19. Overall study context: Nucleic acid was either cDNA or gDNA, and it came from T cells, B-cell-depleted T cells, or PBMCs.

Libraries were prepared by immunoSEQ multiplex PCR; TCRdb keeps only in-frame clonotypes and omits some of them. The sample has 490,000 or so clones, 70% to 90% seen once. Participants were aged about 18 to 90 years, lived in 25 or so US areas, and enrolled virtually. Participants had their cohort set by participant-reported clinical history. Each recovered donor of Cohort 3 presented with two negative PCRs, clearance, or symptom resolution. Germline V CDR1 and CDR2: SNHLY, FYNNEI. Trimming cost V 5 bases and J 9 bases, with 14 bases left between them. This CDR3 is built from 13 residues. The genes are TRBV2 and TRBJ2-1, with a weak D call TRBD2 (5 bases). The sequenced sample consisted of PBMCs or T cells enriched from blood (not recorded which). The source is a woman in her sixties who had recovered from COVID-19. The CDR3 DNA is TGTGCCAGCAGTCGAACCCCGGGGTTTGAGCAGTTCTTC. Encoded protein: CASSRTPGFEQFF.